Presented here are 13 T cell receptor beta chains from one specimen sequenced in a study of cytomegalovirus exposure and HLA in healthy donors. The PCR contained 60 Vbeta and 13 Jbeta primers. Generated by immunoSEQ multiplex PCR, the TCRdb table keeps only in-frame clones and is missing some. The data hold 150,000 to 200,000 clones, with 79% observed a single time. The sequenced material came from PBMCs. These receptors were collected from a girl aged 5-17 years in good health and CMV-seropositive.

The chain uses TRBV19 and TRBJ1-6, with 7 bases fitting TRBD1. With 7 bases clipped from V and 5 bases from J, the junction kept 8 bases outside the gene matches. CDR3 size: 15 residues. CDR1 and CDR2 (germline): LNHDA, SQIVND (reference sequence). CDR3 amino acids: CASTGTDPNNSPLHF. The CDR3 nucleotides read TGTGCCAGTACCGGGACAGACCCAAATAATTCACCCCTCCACTTT.

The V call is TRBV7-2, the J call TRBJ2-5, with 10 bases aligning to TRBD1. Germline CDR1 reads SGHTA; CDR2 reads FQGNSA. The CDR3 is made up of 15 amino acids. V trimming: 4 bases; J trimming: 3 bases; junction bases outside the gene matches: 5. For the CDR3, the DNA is TGTGCCAGCAGCTGGGGGACAGGGGAGAAAGAGACCCAGTACTTC. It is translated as CASSWGTGEKETQYF.

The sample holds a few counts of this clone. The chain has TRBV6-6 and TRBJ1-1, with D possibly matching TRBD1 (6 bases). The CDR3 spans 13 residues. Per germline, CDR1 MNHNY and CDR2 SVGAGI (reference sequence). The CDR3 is CLVQGGWNTEAFF. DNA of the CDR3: TGTCTCGTACAGGGAGGGTGGAACACTGAAGCTTTCTTT.

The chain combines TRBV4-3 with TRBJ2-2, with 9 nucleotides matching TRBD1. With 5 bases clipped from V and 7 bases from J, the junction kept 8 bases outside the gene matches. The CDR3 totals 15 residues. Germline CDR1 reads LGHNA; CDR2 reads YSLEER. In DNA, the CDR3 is TGCGCCAGCAGCGCGGGGGACAGGGCGGTCGGGGAGCTGTTTTTT. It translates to CASSAGDRAVGELFF.

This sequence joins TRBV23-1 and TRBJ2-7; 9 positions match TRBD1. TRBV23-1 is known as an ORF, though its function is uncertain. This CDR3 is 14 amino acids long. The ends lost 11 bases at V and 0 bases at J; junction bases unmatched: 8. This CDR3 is CAGRRDRDSYEQYF. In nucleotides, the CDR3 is TGCGCCGGGAGGAGGGACAGGGACTCCTACGAGCAGTACTTC.

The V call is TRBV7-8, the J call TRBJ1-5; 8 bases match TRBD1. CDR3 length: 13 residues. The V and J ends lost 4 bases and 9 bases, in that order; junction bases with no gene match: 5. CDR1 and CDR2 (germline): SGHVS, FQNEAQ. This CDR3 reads CASSSGQGMPQHF. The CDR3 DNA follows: TGTGCCAGCAGCTCTGGACAGGGAATGCCCCAGCATTTT.

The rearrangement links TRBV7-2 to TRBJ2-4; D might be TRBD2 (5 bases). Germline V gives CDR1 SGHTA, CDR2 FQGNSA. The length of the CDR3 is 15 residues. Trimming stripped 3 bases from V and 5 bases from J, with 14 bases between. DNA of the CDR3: TGTGCCAGCAGCTTTTTCCTGGGAGCGGAAAACATTCAGTACTTC. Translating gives CASSFFLGAENIQYF.

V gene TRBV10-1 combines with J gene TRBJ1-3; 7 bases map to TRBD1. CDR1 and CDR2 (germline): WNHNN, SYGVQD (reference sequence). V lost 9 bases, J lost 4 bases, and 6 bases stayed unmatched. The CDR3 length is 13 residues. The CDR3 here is CARNTGAGNTIYF. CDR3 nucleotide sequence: TGCGCCAGGAATACAGGGGCGGGAAACACCATATATTTT.

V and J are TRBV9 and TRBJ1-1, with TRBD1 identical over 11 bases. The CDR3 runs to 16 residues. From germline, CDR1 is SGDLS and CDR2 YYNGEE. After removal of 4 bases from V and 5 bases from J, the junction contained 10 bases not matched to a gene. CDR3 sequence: CASSPPGGTGGTEAFF. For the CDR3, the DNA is TGTGCCAGCAGCCCCCCCGGTGGGACAGGGGGTACTGAAGCTTTCTTT.

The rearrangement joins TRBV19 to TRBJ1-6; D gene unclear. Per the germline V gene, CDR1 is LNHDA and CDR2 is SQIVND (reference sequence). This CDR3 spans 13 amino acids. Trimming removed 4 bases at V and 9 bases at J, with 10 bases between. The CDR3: CASSNEGISPLHF. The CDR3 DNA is TGTGCCAGTAGTAATGAGGGAATTTCACCCCTCCACTTT.

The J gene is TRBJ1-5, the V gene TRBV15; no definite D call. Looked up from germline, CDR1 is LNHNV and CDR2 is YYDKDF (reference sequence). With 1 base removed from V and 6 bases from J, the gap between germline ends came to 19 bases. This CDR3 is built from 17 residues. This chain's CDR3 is CATSRAIQSGGFQPQHF. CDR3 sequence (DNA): TGTGCCACCAGCAGAGCGATTCAGTCAGGAGGGTTTCAGCCCCAGCATTTT.

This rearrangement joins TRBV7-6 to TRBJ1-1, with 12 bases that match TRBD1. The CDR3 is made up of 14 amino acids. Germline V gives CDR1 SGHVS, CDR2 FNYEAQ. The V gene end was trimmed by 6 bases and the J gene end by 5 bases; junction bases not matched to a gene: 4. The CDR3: CASSRDRGRTEAFF. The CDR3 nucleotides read TGTGCCAGCAGTCGGGACAGGGGGCGGACTGAAGCTTTCTTT.

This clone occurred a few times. Written as DNA, the CDR3 is TGTGCCAGCAGCTTAGGGAGGGGAAACACAGATACGCAGTATTTT. The encoded protein is CASSLGRGNTDTQYF. The rearrangement uses TRBV11-2 and TRBJ2-3; maybe TRBD2 (6 bases). The CDR3 loop spans 15 amino acids. The V end was cut by 1 base, the J end by 2 bases, with 10 bases between. The germline gives CDR1 SGHAT, CDR2 FQNNGV.